A selection of T cell receptor beta chains follows, all from one sample in a study of cytomegalovirus exposure and HLA in healthy donors. Generated by immunoSEQ multiplex PCR, the TCRdb table keeps only in-frame clones and is missing some. The table includes about 140,000 clones, roughly 79% detected once. Specimen: PBMCs. The receptors derive from a man aged 30 to 45 in good health and CMV-seropositive. Each CDR3 is given with its conserved first and last residue.

V | CDR3
TRBV6-1 | CASSDLPQGIGGYTF
TRBV12-5 | CASGLVAAGRENEQFF
TRBV5-6 | CASSPKLQGPWETQYF
TRBV5-4 | CASRQAGHTDTQYF
TRBV28 | CASSWDTYGYTF
TRBV5-1 | CASSLVAGEEYEQYF
TRBV28 | CASSLFPARMSVGYTF
TRBV4-1 | CASSQSGTDNEKLFF
TRBV28 | CASSPNPGVYTEAFF
TRBV10-3 | CASAQGKNGYTF
TRBV28 | CASRSSGGPSTDTQYF
TRBV27 | CASSLSLGAGSPLHF
TRBV5-6 | CASRDSGLAGAGEQFF
TRBV7-2 | CASILGLAGGYEQYF
TRBV19 | CASSIQAGGGYEQFF
TRBV6-5 | CASSYGQPANTGELFF
TRBV6-5 | CASSYSGQGGYEQYF
TRBV6-1 | CASSVGTGATNEKLFF
TRBV27 | CASSSLAGGYEQYF
TRBV15 | CATSRQISNQPQHF
TRBV15 | CATSRDYTGTGQDGYTF
TRBV19 | CASSQAAESDTQYF
TRBV10-2 | CASSEVASGGPSTDTQYF
TRBV6-5 | CASSEMSSAEKLFF
TRBV11-2 | CASSLDVPSSYEQYF
TRBV19 | CASRPHGGAREQFF
TRBV28 | CASSLAGGLSDTQYF
TRBV28 | CASSRQTGVNSPLHF
TRBV5-8 | CASSLFSGGPGRDTGELFF
TRBV2 | CASRLSDLSYEQYF
TRBV6-1 | CASSAGTGVSYEQYF
TRBV19 | CASKLDSGVGELFF
TRBV29-1 | CSEILAGGPGTEQFF
TRBV28 | CASSSGTPIEQYF
TRBV19 | CASRDFLTDTQYF
TRBV6-1 | CASSELTGGKVTEAFF
TRBV19 | CASSITGGPYEQYF
TRBV28 | CASRPQGSYEQYF
TRBV7-3 | CASSLSDRGEETQYF
TRBV28 | CASSPHWNTEAFF
TRBV6-5 | CASSYRSRNTEAFF
TRBV30 | CAWRGRLAGYNEQFF
TRBV18 | CASSPDRNQPQHF
TRBV2 | CASREDRGLTEAFF
TRBV9 | CASSVELAGSGEQYF
TRBV6-5 | CASRGIWGPNYGYTF
TRBV28 | CASSSGQGRYEQYF
TRBV9 | CASSVEGEGNQPQHF
TRBV7-9 | CASSPREAYNEQFF
TRBV4-1 | CASSSYGASGEQYF
TRBV6-5 | CASIRTGDYTGELFF
TRBV28 | CASSAGGTRNYEQYF
TRBV27 | CASSSGTENYGYTF
TRBV19 | CASSPSTSGSVRQYF
TRBV5-1 | CASSWGQGRPPIGSPLHF